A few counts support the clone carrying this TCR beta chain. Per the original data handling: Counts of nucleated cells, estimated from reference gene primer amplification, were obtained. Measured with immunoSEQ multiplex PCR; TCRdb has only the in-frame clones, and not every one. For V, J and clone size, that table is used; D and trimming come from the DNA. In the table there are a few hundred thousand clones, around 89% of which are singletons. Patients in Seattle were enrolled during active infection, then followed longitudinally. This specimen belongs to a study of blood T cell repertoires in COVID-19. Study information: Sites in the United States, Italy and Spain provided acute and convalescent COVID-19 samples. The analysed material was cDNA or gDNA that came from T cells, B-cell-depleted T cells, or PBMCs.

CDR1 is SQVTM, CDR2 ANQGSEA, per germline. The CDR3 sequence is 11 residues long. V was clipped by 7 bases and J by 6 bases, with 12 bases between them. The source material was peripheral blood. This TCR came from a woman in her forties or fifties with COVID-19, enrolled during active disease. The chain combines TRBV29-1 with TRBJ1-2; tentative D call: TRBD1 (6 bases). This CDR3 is CSDRGGDGYTF. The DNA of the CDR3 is TGCAGCGACCGAGGGGGGGATGGCTACACCTTC.